This is a list of T cell receptor beta chains from one sample in a study of cytomegalovirus exposure and HLA in healthy donors. The protocol was immunoSEQ multiplex PCR, while the TCRdb copy is restricted to in-frame clones and leaves out a portion. The sample lists over 60,000 clones; around 97% were seen once. Input material: PBMCs. The receptor set was obtained from a man between 18 and 35 years old in good health and CMV-seronegative. The CDR3 runs from the conserved cysteine through the conserved F or W. The D gene is left open where the match is weak. Some rows mark clone size as missing; the rest say once, few, many or name a class of expanded clone.

D gene | J gene | V gene | clone size | CDR3 DNA | CDR3 protein
TRBD2 | TRBJ2-3 | TRBV7-3 | NA | TGTGCCAGCACCCCGCCGTGGACTAGCGGGAGTAGACGCACAGATACGCAGTATTTT | CASTPPWTSGSRRTDTQYF
TRBD2 | TRBJ2-1 | TRBV6-5 | NA | TGTGCCAGCAGTTCGACTAGCGGGAGTATTAATGAGCAGTTCTTC | CASSSTSGSINEQFF
TRBD1 | TRBJ1-1 | TRBV6-1 | NA | TGTGCCAGCAGTAAAAAATTGGACAGGACTGACGCTTTCTTT | CASSKKLDRTDAFF
NA | TRBJ2-1 | TRBV4-1 | few | TGCGCCAGCAGCCAAGTGGGAGTCTCCTACAATGAGCAGTTCTTC | CASSQVGVSYNEQFF
TRBD1 | TRBJ2-1 | TRBV5-4 | NA | TGTGCCAGCAGCTTGGGGACAGGCTACAATGAGCAGTTCTTC | CASSLGTGYNEQFF
TRBD1 | TRBJ1-1 | TRBV6-5 | NA | TGTGCCAGCAGTTACTCGGGACAGCCGAACACTGAAGCTTTCTTT | CASSYSGQPNTEAFF
NA | TRBJ2-7 | TRBV28 | NA | TGTGCCAGCAGTTTAGGAGCAGGGGCGTGGTACGAGCAGTACTTC | CASSLGAGAWYEQYF
TRBD2 | TRBJ2-1 | TRBV5-1 | once | TGCGCCAGCACCTCACTAGCGGGAGGGCCCAATGAGCAGTTCTTC | CASTSLAGGPNEQFF
TRBD1 | TRBJ1-2 | TRBV6-6 | NA | TGTGCCAGCAGACACGGGACAGGGGGTAACTATGGCTACACCTTC | CASRHGTGGNYGYTF
NA | TRBJ1-1 | TRBV6-4 | NA | TGTGCCAGACCGACCGGGACACAAAAAGAGGGGTTGAACACTGAAGCTTTCTTT | CARPTGTQKEGLNTEAFF
NA | TRBJ1-2 | TRBV27 | once | TGTGCCAGCAGTTTCTCGCCGGGGGGGGCGCTTGGCTACACCTTC | CASSFSPGGALGYTF
TRBD2 | TRBJ2-7 | TRBV19 | NA | TGTGCCAGTAGTCGCGGGAGGGCCGGGTACGAGCAGTACTTC | CASSRGRAGYEQYF
NA | TRBJ1-1 | TRBV29-1 | NA | TGCAGCGCGGGGGATAACACTGAAGCTTTCTTT | CSAGDNTEAFF
NA | TRBJ2-2 | TRBV7-9 | NA | TGTGCCCCCTTGATGAGCACCGGGGAGCTGTTTTTT | CAPLMSTGELFF
TRBD1 | TRBJ1-2 | TRBV6-1 | NA | TGTGCCAGCAGTGGGGGACAGGGGAGCTATGGCTACACCTTC | CASSGGQGSYGYTF
NA | TRBJ2-3 | TRBV18 | NA | TGTGCCAGCTCGCCCAGAGCACCGGGAGATACGCAGTATTTT | CASSPRAPGDTQYF
NA | TRBJ2-5 | TRBV10-3 | NA | TGTGCCACCCGCGTTGGGGCCTCGGAGACCCAGTACTTC | CATRVGASETQYF
TRBD1 | TRBJ1-6 | TRBV10-3 | NA | TGTGCCATCAGAACCGGGACAGGTTCTCGGGCTTCACCCCTCCACTTT | CAIRTGTGSRASPLHF
TRBD1 | TRBJ1-1 | TRBV11-2 | NA | TGTGCCAGCAGCTTATACCAACAGGGGAAAGGGGCTGAAGCTTTCTTT | CASSLYQQGKGAEAFF
NA | TRBJ2-4 | TRBV14 | few | TGTGCCAGCAGTCACGACAGGCCTCTAGCCAAAAACATTCAGTACTTC | CASSHDRPLAKNIQYF
TRBD1 | TRBJ2-7 | TRBV7-8 | few | TGTGCCAGCAGCCTGACAGGGGAAGAGCAGTACTTC | CASSLTGEEQYF
NA | TRBJ1-5 | TRBV6-6 | NA | TGTGCCAGCAGTTACTCTGAGAATCAGCCCCAGCATTTT | CASSYSENQPQHF
NA | TRBJ2-2 | TRBV7-9 | NA | TGTGCCAGCAGCCCTCCTTTCTGGGAGACGAACACCGGGGAGCTGTTTTTT | CASSPPFWETNTGELFF
TRBD1 | TRBJ2-5 | TRBV30 | NA | TGTGCCTGGAGTCCCGGTGACAGGGGGCGGGAGACCCAGTACTTC | CAWSPGDRGRETQYF
NA | TRBJ1-1 | TRBV2 | NA | TGTGCCAGCAGCCTGAGTGAGACAGAGAGAACTTTCTTT | CASSLSETERTFF
TRBD1 | TRBJ2-1 | TRBV19 | NA | TGTGCCAGTAGTATTACGGGACAGGGGATCTACAATGAGCAGTTCTTC | CASSITGQGIYNEQFF
NA | TRBJ1-1 | TRBV7-9 | NA | TGTGCCAGCAGTTCGGAGGGGCCTGAAGCTTTCTTT | CASSSEGPEAFF
TRBD1 | TRBJ1-3 | TRBV19 | NA | TGTGCCAGTAGCCTGACAGGGGCTGGAAACACCATATATTTT | CASSLTGAGNTIYF
TRBD1 | TRBJ2-7 | TRBV5-4 | NA | TGTGCCAGCAGCTTGGCCGGGCAGGGGGTTGGGGAGCAGTACTTC | CASSLAGQGVGEQYF
TRBD1 | TRBJ2-7 | TRBV6-1 | once | TGTGCCCTCGGGGAAGGGGGCCCCTACGAGCAGTACTTC | CALGEGGPYEQYF
NA | TRBJ2-7 | TRBV7-6 | once | TGTGCCAGCAGCGCCTCACCGACTAGTAGCTACGAGCAGTACTTC | CASSASPTSSYEQYF
TRBD2 | TRBJ2-7 | TRBV11-2 | NA | TGTGCCAGCAGCTTACGAACTAGCGGGAGCAGTCACTACGAGCAGTACTTC | CASSLRTSGSSHYEQYF
NA | TRBJ1-2 | TRBV28 | NA | TGTGCCAGCGGCTATGGAGATAACTATGGCTACACCTTC | CASGYGDNYGYTF
TRBD1 | TRBJ1-6 | TRBV27 | NA | TGTGCCAGCAGTTCCGGTCTTAGGGGGCTCGATTCACCCCTCCACTTT | CASSSGLRGLDSPLHF
TRBD1 | TRBJ2-2 | TRBV5-3 | NA | TGTGCCAGAACCCAAGTAGGACAGGGGGCGGGGGCCGGGGAGCTGTTTTTT | CARTQVGQGAGAGELFF
NA | TRBJ1-1 | TRBV6-1 | NA | TGTGCCAGCAGTGAGAACAGGTTGAACACTGAAGCTTTCTTT | CASSENRLNTEAFF
NA | TRBJ2-6 | TRBV2 | NA | TGTGCCAGCAGGGGCGGGTCTGGGGCCAACGTCCTGACTTTC | CASRGGSGANVLTF
TRBD1 | TRBJ1-1 | TRBV14 | NA | TGTGCCAGCAGCCAAGGTCAGGGGGTGAACACTGAAGCTTTCTTT | CASSQGQGVNTEAFF
NA | TRBJ1-1 | TRBV7-9 | NA | TGTGCCAGCAGCCAAGGGGGGGGTGAAGCTTTCTTT | CASSQGGGEAFF
TRBD1 | TRBJ1-2 | TRBV15 | NA | TGTGCCACCAGCAGAGGGGGACAGCTCGGCTATGGCTACACCTTC | CATSRGGQLGYGYTF
NA | TRBJ1-1 | TRBV25-1 | NA | TGTGCCAGCCTCGGGGGGGGGCGGAACACTGAAGCTTTCTTT | CASLGGGRNTEAFF
NA | TRBJ2-7 | TRBV28 | NA | TGTGCCAGCAGTTTAGGTGGCACCTACGAGCAGTACTTC | CASSLGGTYEQYF
NA | TRBJ1-2 | TRBV19 | NA | TGTGCCAGTACCCTAGGGGGTGGAAGCGGCTATGGCTACACCTTC | CASTLGGGSGYGYTF
NA | TRBJ1-3 | TRBV30 | NA | TGTGCCTCCCTGGGGCAGCCCGGAAACACCATATATTTT | CASLGQPGNTIYF
NA | TRBJ2-2 | TRBV7-9 | NA | TGTGCCAGCAGCTTAGCGCGGGCTGCCGGGGAGCTGTTTTTT | CASSLARAAGELFF
NA | TRBJ2-5 | TRBV10-3 | NA | TGTGCCATCGGGACTCCTCAAGAGACCCAGTACTTC | CAIGTPQETQYF
NA | TRBJ2-2 | TRBV5-1 | NA | TGCGCCAGCAGCTTGGAAGGCAGGGGAAGTGGCACCGGGGAGCTGTTTTTT | CASSLEGRGSGTGELFF
TRBD1 | TRBJ1-2 | TRBV2 | NA | TGTGCCGGAGTAACACAGGGGGCGAGTGGCTACACCTTC | CAGVTQGASGYTF
NA | TRBJ2-5 | TRBV11-2 | NA | TGTGCCAGCAGCCCCATCACTAAGACCCAGTACTTC | CASSPITKTQYF
TRBD1 | TRBJ2-3 | TRBV6-5 | NA | TGTGCCAGCAGTTACCGCGGGACAGGGGATACAGATACGCAGTATTTT | CASSYRGTGDTDTQYF